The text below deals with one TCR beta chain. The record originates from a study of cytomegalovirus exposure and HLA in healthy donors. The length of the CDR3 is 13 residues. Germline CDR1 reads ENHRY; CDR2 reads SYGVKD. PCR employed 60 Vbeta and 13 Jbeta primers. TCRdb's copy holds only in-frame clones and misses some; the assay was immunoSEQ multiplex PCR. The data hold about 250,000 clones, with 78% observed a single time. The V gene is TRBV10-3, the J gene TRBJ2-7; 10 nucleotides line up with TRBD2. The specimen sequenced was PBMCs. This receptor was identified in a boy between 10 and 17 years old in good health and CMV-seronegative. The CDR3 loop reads CAAGAGGSYEQYF. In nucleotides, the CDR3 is TGTGCGGCCGGAGCGGGAGGGTCCTACGAGCAGTACTTC.